The 17 T cell receptor beta chains listed next were all sequenced from one sample in a study of yellow fever vaccine responses in identical twins. TCRdb passed the RT-PCR reads through MiXCR, listing each CDR3 protein once. The table includes some 20,000 distinct CDR3 sequences, around 70% detected once. The source material was T cells from blood (PBMCs), unsorted or a sorted subset (not recorded which), sampled before or after yellow fever vaccination (not recorded which). The receptors stem from a woman aged 18-35 years who received the yellow fever vaccine.

The rearrangement links TRBV28 to TRBJ2-3; D unresolved. The CDR3 has 14 amino acids. The V gene's germline CDR1 is MDHEN and CDR2 SYDVKM. V was trimmed by 1 base and J by 1 base, leaving 6 bases between them. The CDR3 spells CASSLFEGTDTQYF. For the CDR3, the DNA is TGTGCCAGCAGTTTATTTGAGGGCACAGATACGCAGTATTTT.

The chain links TRBV14 to TRBJ1-1; D is uncertain. The CDR3 runs to 14 residues. The germline gives CDR1 SGHDN, CDR2 FVKESK. Trimming shortened V by 0 bases and J by 5 bases, and 10 bases separated the two germline ends. CDR3: CASSQDNLGTEAFF. The CDR3 coding sequence is TGTGCCAGCAGCCAAGATAACCTCGGGACTGAAGCTTTCTTT.

The chain links TRBV11-3 to TRBJ1-1; 8 nucleotides line up with TRBD1. The CDR3 has 14 residues. Looked up from germline, CDR1 is SGHNT and CDR2 is YENEEA. The V gene end was trimmed by 5 bases and the J gene end by 11 bases; junction bases not matched to a gene: 13. CDR3 loop: CASSDQGAQDEAFF. The CDR3 DNA follows: TGTGCCAGCAGCGACCAGGGGGCCCAGGATGAGGCTTTCTTT. The variable domain in full, with the rest retrieved from reference TRBV11-3 and TRBJ1-1, is EAGVVQSPRYKIIEKKQPVAFWCNPISGHNTLYWYLQNLGQGPELLIRYENEEAVDDSQLPKDRFSAERLKGVDSTLKIQPAELGDSAVYLCASSDQGAQDEAFFGQGTRLTVV.

The CDR3: CSVEHPADTQYF. Written as DNA, the CDR3 is TGCAGCGTTGAACACCCGGCAGATACGCAGTATTTT. The chain recombines TRBV29-1 with TRBJ2-3; D ambiguous. Per the germline V gene, CDR1 is SQVTM and CDR2 is ANQGSEA. V shed 2 bases and J shed 4 bases, with 7 bases lying between them. The CDR3 loop spans 12 amino acids.

The chain employs TRBV20-1 and TRBJ1-2; D not resolved. The germline V gene encodes CDR1 DFQATT and CDR2 SNEGSKA (reference sequence). The CDR3 loop spans 8 amino acids. The CDR3 loop is CSPYGYTF. As DNA, the CDR3 is TGCAGCCCCTATGGCTACACCTTC.

This clonotype was seen a handful of times. The chain links TRBV10-3 to TRBJ1-1, with D maybe TRBD1 (5 bases). CDR1 and CDR2 from the germline V gene are ENHRY and SYGVKD. V shed 3 bases and J shed 1 base, with 9 bases lying between them. CDR3 size: 14 residues. CDR3 DNA sequence: TGTGCCATCAGTGACGGGGCTAAGAACACTGAAGCTTTCTTT. Amino acids: CAISDGAKNTEAFF.

The J gene is TRBJ2-2, the V gene TRBV11-2, with 10 bases lining up with TRBD2. In germline, CDR1 is SGHAT, CDR2 FQNNGV. The length of the CDR3 is 15 residues. Losses at the gene ends were 5 bases for V and 6 bases for J; bases not matched to a gene: 6. The CDR3 sequence: CASSLTSGDAGELFF. As DNA, the CDR3 is TGTGCCAGCAGCCTCACTAGCGGGGACGCCGGGGAGCTGTTTTTT. The whole variable domain, remainder taken from reference TRBV11-2 and TRBJ2-2, is EAGVAQSPRYKIIEKRQSVAFWCNPISGHATLYWYQQILGQGPKLLIQFQNNGVVDDSQLPKDRFSAERLKGVDSTLKIQPAKLEDSAVYLCASSLTSGDAGELFFGEGSRLTVL.

This chain joins TRBV12-3 or TRBV12-4 and TRBJ2-7; TRBD2 might be the D (6 bases). V gave up 2 bases and J gave up 2 bases, with 16 bases separating them. This CDR3 is 16 amino acids long. CDR3 in amino acids: CASSLLFGGTAYEQYF. The CDR3 DNA follows: TGTGCCAGCAGTTTACTATTCGGCGGGACCGCCTACGAGCAGTACTTC.

This clonotype was seen only once. The CDR3 sequence is CSVEKPGQRNIQYF. Here the CDR3 DNA reads TGCAGCGTTGAGAAACCGGGCCAAAGAAACATTCAGTACTTC. The V gene is TRBV29-1, the J gene TRBJ2-4; no reliable D call. CDR3 size: 14 residues. Looked up from germline, CDR1 is SQVTM and CDR2 is ANQGSEA. Trimming shortened V by 3 bases and J by 6 bases, and 15 bases separated the two germline ends.

This chain connects TRBV27 to TRBJ2-7, with a tentative D call TRBD1 (6 bases). The CDR3 is 14 amino acids. The V and J ends lost 5 bases and 2 bases respectively, with 13 bases between them. The germline CDR1 and CDR2 sequences are MNHEY and SMNVEV (reference sequence). In DNA, the CDR3 is TGTGCCAGCAGTCCCAACAGGGCTCCCTACGAGCAGTACTTC. Translated, it gives CASSPNRAPYEQYF.

The rearrangement uses TRBV13 and TRBJ2-3; D is possibly TRBD1 or TRBD2 (5 bases each). Per germline, CDR1 PRHDT and CDR2 FYEKMQ (reference sequence). The CDR3 extends over 13 amino acids. Trimming took off 7 bases at V and 4 bases at J, with 12 bases between the two ends. CDR3 DNA: TGTGCCAGCAACGAGGGGTGGGCAGATACGCAGTATTTT. This translates into CASNEGWADTQYF. Full variable domain (missing parts from reference TRBV13 and TRBJ2-3): AAGVIQSPRHLIKEKRETATLKCYPIPRHDTVYWYQQGPGQDPQFLISFYEKMQSDKGSIPDRFSAQQFSDYHSELNMSSLELGDSALYFCASNEGWADTQYFGPGTRLTVL.

The genes are TRBV7-9 and TRBJ2-7, with 9 bases matching TRBD2. The CDR3 runs to 14 residues. Germline V gene sequence: CDR1 SEHNR, CDR2 FQNEAQ (reference sequence). After removal of 3 bases from V and 4 bases from J, the junction contained 4 bases not matched to a gene. The CDR3 reads CASSFSGSSYEQYF. The CDR3 DNA reads TGTGCCAGCAGCTTTAGCGGGAGTTCTTACGAGCAGTACTTC.

The V and J genes are TRBV7-7 and TRBJ2-7; D may match TRBD1 or TRBD2 (5 bases each). The germline gives CDR1 SSHAT, CDR2 FNYEAQ (reference sequence). The V and J ends lost 3 bases and 3 bases respectively, with 9 bases between them. This CDR3 region has 13 residues. The CDR3 DNA reads as TGTGCCAGCAGCTTCGCAGGGAGCTACGAGCAGTACTTC. As protein: CASSFAGSYEQYF.

Here the CDR3 DNA reads TGTGCCAGCAGAACAACAACAGCGGGGCTATACAATGAGCAGTTCTTC. This codes for CASRTTTAGLYNEQFF. The rearrangement joins TRBV6-1 to TRBJ2-1; 7 positions match TRBD2. The V and J ends lost 6 bases and 4 bases, in that order; junction bases with no gene match: 12. This CDR3 is built from 16 residues. Germline lookup yields CDR1 MNHNS and CDR2 SASEGT.

This clonotype was seen only a few times. The chain has TRBV12-3 or TRBV12-4 and TRBJ1-4; D unresolved. V gave up 10 bases and J gave up 12 bases, with 18 bases separating them. This CDR3 contains 12 residues. In DNA form, the CDR3 reads TGTGCCACGGCTGTGACGGTGAATCAACTGTTTTTT. Amino acid sequence: CATAVTVNQLFF.

CDR3 bases: TGCGCCAGCAGTGACCTCCGGGACCGCGGAACCGGGGAGCTGTTTTTT. Translating it yields CASSDLRDRGTGELFF. V gene TRBV10-1 combines with J gene TRBJ2-2; TRBD1 or TRBD2 may be the D gene (5 bases each). This CDR3 comprises 16 residues. In germline, CDR1 is WNHNN, CDR2 SYGVQD (reference sequence). Trimming took 3 bases from V and 5 from J, leaving 16 bases between them.

This rearrangement joins TRBV9 to TRBJ2-1; 11 bases align to TRBD2. This CDR3 contains 17 residues. V shed 4 bases and J 0 bases; nucleotides not matched to a gene: 6. CDR1 is SGDLS and CDR2 is YYNGEE in the germline V gene. CDR3 sequence (DNA): TGTGCCAGCAGCCCCAGACTAGCGGGGAGCTCCTACAATGAGCAGTTCTTC. It translates to CASSPRLAGSSYNEQFF.